These 27 T cell receptor beta chains originate from one sample sequenced in a study of T cells after somatic rescue of genetic block. Produced via immunoSEQ multiplex PCR; TCRdb's table is partial and in-frame only. The table lists 13,000 to 15,000 clones, approximately 70% of them singletons, with approximately 15% in the top ten. Sequencing was performed on peripheral blood mononuclear cells (PBMCs). The source is a boy younger than 18.

The chain links TRBV4-1 to TRBJ2-7; 9 positions agree with TRBD1. Germline lookup yields CDR1 MGHRA and CDR2 YSYEKL. Germline trimming cut 3 bases from V and 5 bases from J; bases unmatched to any gene: 11. This CDR3 is 16 amino acids long. Written as DNA, the CDR3 is TGCGCCAGCAGCCAGCCTCCCGACAGGGGGGGGGACGAGCAGTACTTC. Translating it yields CASSQPPDRGGDEQYF.

The genes are TRBV28 and TRBJ1-5; D ambiguous. Trimming removed 3 bases at V and 3 bases at J, with 6 bases between. The CDR3 loop spans 13 amino acids. Germline loops: CDR1 MDHEN, CDR2 SYDVKM. This CDR3 is CASSLVLNQPQHF. CDR3 nucleotide sequence: TGTGCCAGCAGTTTGGTCCTCAATCAGCCCCAGCATTTT.

V is TRBV2 and J is TRBJ2-7; D is perhaps TRBD1 (6 bases). V was trimmed by 8 bases and J by 2 bases, leaving 25 bases between them. The CDR3 length is 17 residues. The V gene's germline CDR1 is SNHLY and CDR2 FYNNEI. For the CDR3, the DNA is TGTGCCAGCCATCAGGGACACTACTCGAGGGGTACCTACGAGCAGTACTTC. As protein: CASHQGHYSRGTYEQYF.

DNA for the CDR3: TGTGCCAGTAGTATCGGGACAGGGGCGGTGGGAAAACTGTTTTTT. Amino acid sequence: CASSIGTGAVGKLFF. This chain joins TRBV19 and TRBJ1-4; 10 positions match TRBD1. V was pared by 3 bases and J by 10 bases, with 8 bases of the junction left unmatched. Per the germline V gene, CDR1 is LNHDA and CDR2 is SQIVND (reference sequence). This CDR3 spans 15 amino acids.

The chain carries TRBV15 and TRBJ2-1, with 8 nucleotides matching TRBD2. The V gene end was trimmed by 0 bases and the J gene end by 2 bases; junction bases not matched to a gene: 3. Germline lookup yields CDR1 LNHNV and CDR2 YYDKDF (reference sequence). The CDR3 loop spans 16 amino acids. The CDR3 spells CATSRDSGGAYNEQFF. For the CDR3, the DNA is TGTGCCACCAGCAGAGACTCGGGGGGGGCCTACAATGAGCAGTTCTTC.

This clone was observed a handful of times. This chain links TRBV28 with TRBJ1-2, with D maybe TRBD1 (6 bases). CDR3 length equals 14 residues. V was clipped by 5 bases and J by 0 bases, with 10 bases between them. Germline V gene data show CDR1 as MDHEN and CDR2 as SYDVKM. CDR3 in DNA: TGTGCCAGCAGTCCATGGACAGCTAACTATGGCTACACCTTC. Encoded protein: CASSPWTANYGYTF.

The chain carries TRBV5-1 and TRBJ2-7, with 10 bases identical to TRBD1. The germline V gene has CDR1 SGHRS and CDR2 YFSETQ. The CDR3 is 16 amino acids. Trimming removed 4 bases from V and 4 bases from J; junction bases left unmatched: 11. The CDR3 sequence: CASSARSGTGAYEQYF. The DNA of the CDR3 is TGCGCCAGCAGCGCTCGCTCCGGGACAGGGGCTTACGAGCAGTACTTC. The whole variable domain, remainder taken from reference TRBV5-1 and TRBJ2-7, is KAGVTQTPRYLIKTRGQQVTLSCSPISGHRSVSWYQQTPGQGLQFLFEYFSETQRNKGNFPGRFSGRQFSNSRSEMNVSTLELGDSALYLCASSARSGTGAYEQYFGPGTRLTVT.

This chain links TRBV6-5 with TRBJ1-6, with D maybe TRBD1 (6 bases). The CDR3 is 15 residues long. Trimming shortened V by 6 bases and J by 7 bases, and 16 bases separated the two germline ends. Germline V gives CDR1 MNHEY, CDR2 SVGAGI. The CDR3 here is CASRPPGHINSPLHF. Written as DNA, the CDR3 is TGTGCCAGCAGGCCCCCGGGACATATCAATTCACCCCTCCACTTT.

The genes are TRBV2 and TRBJ2-5; TRBD1 matches 10 bases. The germline CDR1 and CDR2 sequences are SNHLY and FYNNEI. The CDR3 sequence is 18 residues long. With V trimmed by 5 bases and J by 11 bases, 23 bases remained unmatched. This CDR3 is CASSLHLPGQGMPKVQYF. The CDR3, as DNA: TGTGCCAGCAGTCTTCACCTGCCGGGACAGGGGATGCCAAAGGTGCAGTACTTC.

This rearrangement joins TRBV6-1 to TRBJ1-5, with D perhaps matching TRBD1 (5 bases). CDR3 length: 13 residues. Germline V gene lookup returns CDR1 MNHNS and CDR2 SASEGT. The germline V and J ends were trimmed by 8 bases and 9 bases, with 17 bases remaining between them. In DNA form, the CDR3 reads TGTGCCAGCCCGGGACTGCAGTTTAGGCCCCAGCATTTT. Protein sequence: CASPGLQFRPQHF.

The V and J genes are TRBV9 and TRBJ1-6; 9 bases fit TRBD1. J was trimmed by 10 bases and V by 4 bases; bases with no gene match: 9. This CDR3 is built from 15 residues. CDR1 is SGDLS, CDR2 YYNGEE, per germline. The CDR3 DNA follows: TGTGCCAGCAGCCCCGAGGGGACAGGGTCCTCACCCCTCCACTTT. Its translation: CASSPEGTGSSPLHF. Drawing the rest from reference TRBV9 and TRBJ1-6, the complete variable domain is DSGVTQTPKHLITATGQRVTLRCSPRSGDLSVYWYQQSLDQGLQFLIQYYNGEERAKGNILERFSAQQFPDLHSELNLSSLELGDSALYFCASSPEGTGSSPLHFGNGTRLTVT.

This chain uses TRBV6-5 with TRBJ2-1; 7 nucleotides match TRBD2. The trim removed 7 bases at V and 9 bases at J, leaving 9 bases unmatched. The CDR3 covers 13 residues. CDR1 and CDR2 from the germline V gene are MNHEY and SVGAGI. The CDR3 coding sequence is TGTGCCAGCAACCCTCGGGGGGAGGGTGAGCAGTTCTTC. Translation: CASNPRGEGEQFF.

Within the sample, this clone is medium-sized. V and J are TRBV5-6 and TRBJ1-2; D gene ambiguous. Per germline, CDR1 SGHDT and CDR2 YYEEEE. This CDR3 is built from 13 residues. The V end was cut by 1 base, the J end by 5 bases, with 9 bases between. The CDR3 sequence is CASSLYPVYGYTF. The CDR3 DNA is TGTGCCAGCAGCTTGTATCCGGTATATGGCTACACCTTC.

V and J are TRBV5-4 and TRBJ2-7, with a possible D match to TRBD1 (6 bases). The CDR3 is 15 residues long. V was cut by 2 bases and J by 2 bases, with 14 bases left in between. Germline loops: CDR1 SGHNT, CDR2 YYREEE (reference sequence). The CDR3 here is CASSFQQGPTYEQYF. CDR3 coding DNA: TGTGCCAGCAGCTTCCAACAGGGACCTACCTACGAGCAGTACTTC.

V usage is TRBV30 and J usage is TRBJ1-2; D uncertain. V lost 3 bases to trimming and J lost 2 bases, with 10 bases between them. CDR1 is GTSNPN and CDR2 is SVGIG in the germline V gene (reference sequence). The CDR3 is 13 amino acids. CDR3 residues: CAWSPAGNYGYTF. CDR3 DNA sequence: TGTGCCTGGAGCCCAGCGGGGAACTATGGCTACACCTTC. Together with reference TRBV30 and TRBJ1-2, the CDR3 gives the full variable domain: SQTIHQWPATLVQPVGSPLSLECTVEGTSNPNLYWYRQAAGRGLQLLFYSVGIGQISSEVPQNLSASRPQDRQFILSSKKLLLSDSGFYLCAWSPAGNYGYTFGSGTRLTVV.

This clone was detected only a few times. The chain links TRBV27 to TRBJ2-7, with D possibly TRBD1 on 6 matching bases. The CDR3 runs to 14 residues. Deletions cut 5 bases from V and 3 bases from J, with 14 bases between. Germline V gives CDR1 MNHEY, CDR2 SMNVEV (reference sequence). The CDR3 DNA follows: TGTGCCAGCAGTCCTAATCGGGACATCTACGAGCAGTACTTC. It encodes CASSPNRDIYEQYF.

In its sample, this clone ranks as medium-sized. The rearrangement links TRBV9 to TRBJ2-1; 15 bases agree with TRBD2. The germline V gene has CDR1 SGDLS and CDR2 YYNGEE. This CDR3 is 17 amino acids long. V shed 0 bases, J shed 9 bases, and the junction held 7 bases outside the gene matches. This CDR3 reads CASSVEGTSGGPIEQFF. For the CDR3, the DNA is TGTGCCAGCAGCGTAGAGGGGACTAGCGGGGGGCCCATTGAGCAGTTCTTC.

The chain links TRBV5-1 to TRBJ1-2; no firm D call. This CDR3 is built from 13 residues. In germline, CDR1 is SGHRS, CDR2 YFSETQ. Trimming stripped 0 bases from V and 2 bases from J, with 5 bases between. In nucleotides, the CDR3 is TGCGCCAGCAGCTTGGCAGTCAACTATGGCTACACCTTC. Translated, it gives CASSLAVNYGYTF.

The chain carries TRBV7-9 and TRBJ2-6; D gene unclear. V dropped 1 base and J dropped 15 bases, with 4 bases sitting between them. Germline loops: CDR1 SEHNR, CDR2 FQNEAQ (reference sequence). The CDR3 runs to 10 residues. This CDR3 reads CASSLEALTF. CDR3 DNA: TGTGCCAGCAGCTTAGAGGCCCTGACTTTC.

V usage is TRBV7-9 and J usage is TRBJ2-5; D call uncertain. CDR1 is SEHNR and CDR2 is FQNEAQ in the germline V gene (reference sequence). Trimming shortened V by 3 bases and J by 4 bases, and 15 bases separated the two germline ends. CDR3 length: 15 residues. CDR3 nucleotides: TGTGCCAGCAGCTTGTATAGGTCGCTGGGAGAGACCCAGTACTTC. This encodes CASSLYRSLGETQYF. The full variable domain, its missing parts supplied by reference TRBV7-9 and TRBJ2-5, is DTGVSQNPRHKITKRGQNVTFRCDPISEHNRLYWYRQTLGQGPEFLTYFQNEAQLEKSRLLSDRFSAERPKGSFSTLEIQRTEQGDSAMYLCASSLYRSLGETQYFGPGTRLLVL.

This clone was counted only a few times. This chain connects TRBV27 to TRBJ2-3; 7 bases agree with TRBD2. CDR1 is MNHEY, CDR2 SMNVEV, per germline (reference sequence). This CDR3 has 15 amino acids. The ends lost 6 bases at V and 5 bases at J; junction bases unmatched: 11. CDR3 amino acids: CASRIASGRGDTQYF. CDR3 sequence (DNA): TGTGCCAGCAGAATTGCTAGTGGGAGGGGAGATACGCAGTATTTT.

This clone came up a few times. The J gene is TRBJ1-1, the V gene TRBV11-2, with a weak D call TRBD1 (6 bases). CDR3 length equals 13 residues. V lost 6 bases, J lost 3 bases, and 11 bases lay in between. Germline loops: CDR1 SGHAT, CDR2 FQNNGV. DNA of the CDR3: TGTGCCAGCAGAATAGGGGGGGACACTGAAGCTTTCTTT. Its protein product is CASRIGGDTEAFF.

This chain connects TRBV7-3 to TRBJ2-1, with D possibly TRBD2 on 7 matching bases. Trimming took off 2 bases at V and 0 bases at J, with 14 bases between the two ends. Germline V gene sequence: CDR1 SGHTA, CDR2 FQGTGA. This CDR3 has 17 amino acids. The CDR3 DNA reads as TGTGCCAGCAGCTTATCGGGGGGCCTAGTCTCCTACAATGAGCAGTTCTTC. This codes for CASSLSGGLVSYNEQFF. The variable domain in full, completed from reference TRBV7-3 and TRBJ2-1, reads GAGVSQTPSNKVTEKGKYVELRCDPISGHTALYWYRQSLGQGPEFLIYFQGTGAADDSGLPNDRFFAVRPEGSVSTLKIQRTERGDSAVYLCASSLSGGLVSYNEQFFGPGTRLTVL.

Relative to its sample, this clone is medium-sized (0.01 to 0.1%). This rearrangement joins TRBV7-9 to TRBJ1-4, with TRBD1 matching over 7 bases. The CDR3 spans 14 residues. The germline gives CDR1 SEHNR, CDR2 FQNEAQ (reference sequence). V lost 1 base, J lost 13 bases, and 9 bases stayed unmatched. CDR3 loop: CASSLGGGTEGLFF. The CDR3 DNA follows: TGTGCCAGCAGCTTAGGAGGGGGGACAGAGGGACTGTTTTTT.

There are a few counts of this clone. The chain combines TRBV28 with TRBJ2-7; the match to TRBD1 covers 9 bases. Germline loops: CDR1 MDHEN, CDR2 SYDVKM. The length of the CDR3 is 15 residues. J was trimmed by 4 bases and V by 6 bases; bases with no gene match: 10. CDR3 sequence (DNA): TGTGCCAGCAGGGGGACAGGGCGGGGGTTTTACGAGCAGTACTTC. Translating it yields CASRGTGRGFYEQYF.

The J gene is TRBJ2-7, the V gene TRBV7-2, with unresolved D. Germline values: CDR1 SGHTA, CDR2 FQGNSA. This CDR3 region has 12 residues. Trimming left V 4 bases short and J 3 bases short, with 7 bases between. CDR3 DNA: TGTGCCAGCAGCTCTAACTACTACGAGCAGTACTTC. Its protein product is CASSSNYYEQYF.

This chain connects TRBV10-1 to TRBJ2-7; 12 bases align to TRBD1. Germline loops: CDR1 WNHNN, CDR2 SYGVQD (reference sequence). Trimming took 7 bases from V and 4 from J; bases not matched to a gene: 8. The CDR3 has 15 amino acids. The CDR3 DNA follows: TGCGCCAGCAAGGGGCCGGGACAGGGGGCATACGAGCAGTACTTC. Translation gives CASKGPGQGAYEQYF.